These 9 T cell receptor beta chains were sequenced from one sample in a study of blood T cell repertoires in COVID-19. Produced via immunoSEQ multiplex PCR; TCRdb's table is partial and in-frame only. The profile shows hundreds of thousands of clones, 85% to 90% of them singletons. Sequencing used PBMCs or T cells enriched from blood (not recorded which). Receptor source: a woman between 18 and 30 years old who had recovered from COVID-19.

CDR3 residues: CASSQELFQYYGYTF. The CDR3 DNA reads TGTGCCAGCAGCCAAGAGTTGTTCCAGTACTATGGCTACACCTTC. The V and J genes are TRBV3-1 (or the pseudogene TRBV3-2) and TRBJ1-2, with D uncertain. Trimming took 0 bases from V and 3 from J, leaving 11 bases between them. CDR1 is LGHDT and CDR2 is YNNKEL in the germline V gene (reference sequence). The CDR3 loop spans 15 amino acids.

In this sample, this clone turned up a few times. The chain carries TRBV2 and TRBJ2-7; 9 bases align to TRBD1. Germline CDR1 and CDR2: SNHLY and FYNNEI. CDR3 length: 16 amino acids. V lost 7 bases to trimming and J lost 3 bases; unmatched junction nucleotides: 13. The CDR3 spells CASTNRGTGKGYEQYF. Written as DNA, the CDR3 is TGTGCCAGCACCAACAGGGGGACAGGGAAAGGCTACGAGCAGTACTTC.

The V gene is TRBV2, the J gene TRBJ1-1, with D perhaps TRBD1 (6 bases). Trimming left V 8 bases short and J 4 bases short, with 14 bases between. CDR1 is SNHLY, CDR2 FYNNEI, per germline. The CDR3 covers 13 residues. CDR3 region: CASYQGRVTEAFF. The CDR3 DNA sequence: TGTGCCAGCTACCAGGGGCGGGTCACTGAAGCTTTCTTT. The entire variable domain, with the rest obtained from reference TRBV2 and TRBJ1-1, is as follows: EPEVTQTPSHQVTQMGQEVILRCVPISNHLYFYWYRQILGQKVEFLVSFYNNEISEKSEIFDDQFSVERPDGSNFTLKIRSTKLEDSAMYFCASYQGRVTEAFFGQGTRLTVV.

The rearrangement links TRBV7-9 to TRBJ1-2; possibly TRBD1 for D (5 bases). The CDR3 runs to 12 residues. Germline CDR1 SEHNR, CDR2 FQNEAQ (reference sequence). With 5 bases removed from V and 4 bases from J, the gap between germline ends came to 8 bases. CDR3 region: CASSPDSYGYTF. The CDR3 nucleotides read TGTGCCAGCAGCCCCGACAGCTATGGCTACACCTTC.

The J gene is TRBJ1-1, the V gene TRBV9; no definite D call. V gave up 0 bases and J gave up 8 bases, with 5 bases separating them. The CDR3 is 11 amino acids. Germline CDR1 and CDR2: SGDLS and YYNGEE. CDR3 nucleotide sequence: TGTGCCAGCAGCGTAGTAGAAGAAGCTTTCTTT. This codes for CASSVVEEAFF.

This clone has a single count. The gene calls are TRBV2 and TRBJ2-2; possible D gene TRBD2, 6 bases. This CDR3 has 15 amino acids. CDR1 is SNHLY, CDR2 FYNNEI, per germline. V was shortened by 2 bases and J by 0 bases, with 7 bases between the two germline ends. The CDR3 loop reads CASSERETNTGELFF. The CDR3 coding sequence is TGTGCCAGCAGTGAACGGGAGACGAACACCGGGGAGCTGTTTTTT. Full variable domain (missing parts from reference TRBV2 and TRBJ2-2): EPEVTQTPSHQVTQMGQEVILRCVPISNHLYFYWYRQILGQKVEFLVSFYNNEISEKSEIFDDQFSVERPDGSNFTLKIRSTKLEDSAMYFCASSERETNTGELFFGEGSRLTVL.

The V call is TRBV2, the J call TRBJ2-7, with TRBD2 matching 7 bases. CDR1 and CDR2 from the germline V gene are SNHLY and FYNNEI. The J segment lost 3 bases and the V segment lost 8 bases, leaving 13 bases of the junction unmatched. This CDR3 has 15 amino acids. The CDR3 protein is CASGGAGLLLYEQYF. Here the CDR3 DNA reads TGTGCCAGCGGAGGAGCGGGACTCCTCCTCTACGAGCAGTACTTC.

The rearrangement uses TRBV27 and TRBJ1-4; D may be TRBD1 (6 bases). The V end was cut by 6 bases, the J end by 3 bases, with 11 bases between. CDR3 length: 14 residues. The germline CDR1 and CDR2 sequences are MNHEY and SMNVEV (reference sequence). CDR3 sequence reads: CASRRGAPNEKLFF. CDR3 in DNA: TGTGCCAGCAGGCGGGGGGCGCCTAATGAAAAACTGTTTTTT.

The chain combines TRBV19 with TRBJ2-7; tentatively, D is TRBD1 (6 bases). V was shortened by 1 base and J by 5 bases, with 9 bases between the two germline ends. This CDR3 has 13 amino acids. CDR1 is LNHDA and CDR2 is SQIVND in the germline V gene (reference sequence). The CDR3 DNA sequence: TGTGCCAGTAGTATAGGGACAGATCACGAGCAGTACTTC. Translated, it gives CASSIGTDHEQYF.